This T cell receptor beta chain was sequenced in a study of CD8+CD57+ T cells in acquired aplastic anemia. Study details: Quantities of DNA derived from sorted CD4+ and CD8+ cells averaged around 3 ug.

In its sample, this clonotype was seen once. The antigen is undetermined. General study results and limits: The study identified almost 30 CD8+ CDR3 sequences shared by patients and controls.

Previously, flow cytometry had revealed CD8+CD57+ cell expansion in the patients chosen for sequencing. V was trimmed by 3 bases and J by 5 bases, leaving 10 bases between them. The CDR3 contains 13 residues. Germline assignment: CDR1 KGHDR and CDR2 SFDVKD. TCR beta VDJ and CDR3 profiling used genomic DNA as template. TCRdb processed the reads anew with MiXCR; each CDR3 protein has one entry. The table records fewer than 250,000 distinct CDR3 sequences, approximately 45% of them present only once. This sequence joins TRBV24-1 and TRBJ2-7, with D uncertain. The sequenced sample consisted of sorted CD4+, CD8+, or CD8+CD57+ T cells (not recorded which) from PBMCs. This TCR was recovered from a human donor with aplastic anemia. Here the CDR3 DNA reads TGTGCCACCAGTGATGGACCGGACCACGAGCAGTACTTC. It yields the protein CATSDGPDHEQYF.